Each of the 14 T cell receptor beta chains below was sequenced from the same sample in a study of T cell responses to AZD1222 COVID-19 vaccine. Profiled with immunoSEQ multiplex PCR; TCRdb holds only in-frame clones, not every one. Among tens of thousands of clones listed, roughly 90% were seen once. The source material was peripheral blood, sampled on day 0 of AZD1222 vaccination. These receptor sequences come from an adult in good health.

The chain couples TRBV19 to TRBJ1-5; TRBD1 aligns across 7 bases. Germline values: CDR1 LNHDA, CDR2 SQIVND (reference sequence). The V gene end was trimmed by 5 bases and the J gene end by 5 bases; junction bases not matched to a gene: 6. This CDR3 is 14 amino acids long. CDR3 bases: TGTGCCAGTAGTCCAGGGGGTCGGGATCAGCCCCAGCATTTT. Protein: CASSPGGRDQPQHF. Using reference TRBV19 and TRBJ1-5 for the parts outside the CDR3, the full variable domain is DGGITQSPKYLFRKEGQNVTLSCEQNLNHDAMYWYRQDPGQGLRLIYYSQIVNDFQKGDIAEGYSVSREKKESFPLTVTSAQKNPTAFYLCASSPGGRDQPQHFGDGTRLSIL.

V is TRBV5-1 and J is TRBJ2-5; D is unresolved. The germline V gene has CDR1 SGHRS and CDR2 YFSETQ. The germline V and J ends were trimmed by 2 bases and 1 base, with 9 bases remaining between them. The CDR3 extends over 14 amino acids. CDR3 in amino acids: CASSLGSLQETQYF. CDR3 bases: TGCGCCAGCAGCTTAGGGTCCCTCCAAGAGACCCAGTACTTC.

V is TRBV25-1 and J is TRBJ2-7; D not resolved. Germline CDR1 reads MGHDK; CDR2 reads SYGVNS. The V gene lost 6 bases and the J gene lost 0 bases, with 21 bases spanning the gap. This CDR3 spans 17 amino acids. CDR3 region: CASRAPGLAESSYEQYF. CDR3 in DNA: TGTGCCAGCAGGGCACCGGGTCTGGCGGAGAGCTCCTACGAGCAGTACTTC.

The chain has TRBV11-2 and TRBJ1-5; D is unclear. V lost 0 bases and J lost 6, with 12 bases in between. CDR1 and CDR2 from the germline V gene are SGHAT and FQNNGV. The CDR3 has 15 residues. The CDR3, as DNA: TGTGCCAGCAGCTTAGATAGCTGGGTCGGTCAGCCCCAGCATTTT. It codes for CASSLDSWVGQPQHF.

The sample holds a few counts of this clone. The CDR3 protein is CASHRQGGYGYTF. The DNA for the CDR3 is TGTGCCAGCCATAGACAGGGCGGCTATGGCTACACCTTC. The chain links TRBV6-5 to TRBJ1-2; TRBD1 matches 7 bases. There are 13 residues in the CDR3. V was clipped by 8 bases and J by 4 bases; unmatched bases: 7. Germline CDR1 reads MNHEY; CDR2 reads SVGAGI.

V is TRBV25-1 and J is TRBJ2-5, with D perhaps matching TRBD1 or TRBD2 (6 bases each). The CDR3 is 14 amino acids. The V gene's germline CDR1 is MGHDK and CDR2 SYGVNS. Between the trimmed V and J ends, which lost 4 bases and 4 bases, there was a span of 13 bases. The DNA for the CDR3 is TGTGCCAGCAGTGCGCCGGGGGCAGGAGAGACCCAGTACTTC. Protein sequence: CASSAPGAGETQYF.

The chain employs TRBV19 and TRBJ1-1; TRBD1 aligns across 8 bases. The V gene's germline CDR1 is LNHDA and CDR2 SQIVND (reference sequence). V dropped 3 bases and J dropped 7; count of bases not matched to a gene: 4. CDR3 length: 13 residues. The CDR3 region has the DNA TGTGCCAGTAGTATTCAGGGGGCTCTTGAAGCTTTCTTT. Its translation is CASSIQGALEAFF.

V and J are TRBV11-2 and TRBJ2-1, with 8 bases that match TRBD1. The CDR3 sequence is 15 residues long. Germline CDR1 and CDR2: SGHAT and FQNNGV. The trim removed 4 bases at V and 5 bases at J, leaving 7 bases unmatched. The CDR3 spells CASSSVGQGNNEQFF. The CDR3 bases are TGTGCCAGCAGCTCGGTCGGACAGGGTAACAATGAGCAGTTCTTC.

Here the CDR3 reads CASSRDRVIDNEQFF. CDR3 DNA: TGTGCCAGCAGCCGGGACAGGGTTATAGACAATGAGCAGTTCTTC. This chain connects TRBV6-5 to TRBJ2-1, with 9 bases lining up with TRBD1. There are 15 residues in the CDR3. J lost 5 bases, V lost 6 bases, and 8 bases had no gene match. Germline V gene sequence: CDR1 MNHEY, CDR2 SVGAGI.

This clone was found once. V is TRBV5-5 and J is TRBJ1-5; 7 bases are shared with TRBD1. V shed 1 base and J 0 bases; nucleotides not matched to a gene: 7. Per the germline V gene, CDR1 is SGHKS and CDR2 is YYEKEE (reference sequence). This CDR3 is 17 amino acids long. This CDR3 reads CASSLNPGQYSNQPQHF. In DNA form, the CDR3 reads TGTGCCAGCAGCTTGAATCCGGGACAGTATAGCAATCAGCCCCAGCATTTT.

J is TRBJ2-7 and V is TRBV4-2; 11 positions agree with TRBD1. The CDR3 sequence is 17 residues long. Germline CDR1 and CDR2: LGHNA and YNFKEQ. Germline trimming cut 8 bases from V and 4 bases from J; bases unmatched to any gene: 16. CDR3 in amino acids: CASSKHGRDRGFYEQYF. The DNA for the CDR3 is TGTGCCAGCTCCAAACACGGCCGGGACAGGGGGTTTTACGAGCAGTACTTC.

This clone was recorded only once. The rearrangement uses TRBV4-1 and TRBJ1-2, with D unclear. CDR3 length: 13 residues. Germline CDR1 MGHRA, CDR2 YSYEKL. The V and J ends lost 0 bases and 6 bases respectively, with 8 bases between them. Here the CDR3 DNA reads TGCGCCAGCAGCCAAGAGGTAGGGCATGGCTACACCTTC. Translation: CASSQEVGHGYTF.

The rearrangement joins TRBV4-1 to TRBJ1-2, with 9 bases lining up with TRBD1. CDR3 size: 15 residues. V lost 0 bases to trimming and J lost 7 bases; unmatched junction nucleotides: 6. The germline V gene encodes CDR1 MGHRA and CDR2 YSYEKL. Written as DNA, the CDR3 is TGCGCCAGCAGCCAAGACGGGGGACAGGGTTTTGGCTACACCTTC. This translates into CASSQDGGQGFGYTF.

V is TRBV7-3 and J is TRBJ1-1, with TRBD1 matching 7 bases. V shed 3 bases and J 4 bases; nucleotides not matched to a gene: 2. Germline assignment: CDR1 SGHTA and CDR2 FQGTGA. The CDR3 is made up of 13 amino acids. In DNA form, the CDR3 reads TGTGCCAGCAGCTTCGCAGGGGGCACTGAAGCTTTCTTT. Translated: CASSFAGGTEAFF.